The source of this T cell receptor (beta chain) is a study of CD8 T cells in ankylosing spondylitis. Study conclusions and caveats: Reports say disease-linked clones showed up significantly more in matched ankylosing spondylitis synovial fluid. A TCR beta motif of several highly homologous variants seemed to mark ankylosing spondylitis blood. A number of the motif variants had already been described in reactive arthritis synovial fluid and blood.

Trimming shortened V by 7 bases and J by 3 bases, and 16 bases separated the two germline ends. This CDR3 region has 15 residues. In the case of this clonotype: Its target is unknown. Being one base from a much bigger clone, this may be a read error.

Using quantitative 5'-RACE with molecular barcodes, the authors made TCR beta libraries. A single record per CDR3 protein comes from TCRdb applying MiXCR to the 5' RACE reads. The data hold 100,000 to 150,000 distinct CDR3 sequences, with roughly an eighth observed a single time. J is TRBJ2-1 and V is TRBV12-3 or TRBV12-4; D uncertain. The material sequenced was blood, either unsorted or a sorted T cell fraction (not recorded which). This clonotype was sampled from a female donor with ankylosing spondylitis or in good health (not recorded which). The CDR3 bases are TGTGCCAGCACCCTAGGGTCGCTATGCTACAATGAGCAGTTCTTC. The encoded protein is CASTLGSLCYNEQFF.